This T cell receptor (beta chain) is drawn from a study of CD8 T cells in Susac syndrome. Random hexamers were used to reverse transcribe the RNA input (about 0.5 to 1 ug). Each CDR3 protein is one row after TCRdb ran MiXCR on the immunoSEQ multiplex PCR reads. The sample has over 65,000 distinct CDR3 sequences; approximately 94% are singletons. V dropped 1 base and J dropped 0 bases, with 15 bases sitting between them. Germline V gives CDR1 SEHNR, CDR2 FQNEAQ (reference sequence). The CDR3 has 17 residues. This sequence was found in a human donor with Susac syndrome. The V gene is TRBV7-9, the J gene TRBJ1-1; D remains ambiguous. Sequences were obtained from CD4+ T cells from PBMCs. The CDR3 sequence: CASSLVGSGRMNTEAFF. CDR3 nucleotide sequence: TGTGCCAGCAGCTTAGTTGGGAGCGGCAGAATGAACACTGAAGCTTTCTTT. Combining the CDR3 with reference TRBV7-9 and TRBJ1-1 gives the whole variable domain DTGVSQNPRHKITKRGQNVTFRCDPISEHNRLYWYRQTLGQGPEFLTYFQNEAQLEKSRLLSDRFSAERPKGSFSTLEIQRTEQGDSAMYLCASSLVGSGRMNTEAFFGQGTRLTVV.